This T cell receptor (beta chain) was documented in a study of T cells in localized non-small cell lung cancer. V lost 7 bases, J lost 1 base, and 13 bases lay in between. Germline lookup yields CDR1 MNHEY and CDR2 SMNVEV (reference sequence). CDR3 length equals 14 residues. Profiled with immunoSEQ multiplex PCR; TCRdb holds only in-frame clones, not every one. The table shows 100,000 to 150,000 clones, with about 90% occurring only once. This TCR derives from a female donor over 55 with stage I lung adenocarcinoma. Sequencing was performed on peripheral blood, taken before any cancer treatment. The chain joins TRBV27 to TRBJ1-1; the D gene is possibly TRBD1 (5 bases). The CDR3 spells CASMGGTANTEAFF. In nucleotides, the CDR3 is TGTGCCAGCATGGGGGGGACGGCGAACACTGAAGCTTTCTTT.